This is a list of T cell receptor beta chains from one sample in a study of blood T cell repertoires in COVID-19. Profiled with immunoSEQ multiplex PCR; TCRdb holds only in-frame clones, not every one. The table records approximately 46,000 clones, 73% of them present only once. Material for sequencing was peripheral blood. The source is an elderly man with acute or convalescent COVID-19. CDR3s include the opening cysteine and the closing phenylalanine or tryptophan. D genes are given only for firm matches. Clone sizes are given selectively: once, few, many, or a class where the clone is expanded.

TRBJ2-1 | TRBV6-2/TRBV6-3 | NA | once | 14 | TGTGCCAGCAGTTCTGGCGGGAAGCGCAATGAGCAGTTCTTC | CASSSGGKRNEQFF
TRBJ2-7 | TRBV27 | TRBD2 | NA | 15 | TGTGCCAGCAGTTCCCCGACTAGCGGCTCCTACGAGCAGTACTTC | CASSSPTSGSYEQYF
TRBJ2-7 | TRBV28 | NA | NA | 13 | TGTGCCAGCAGTTTCCGATACCAGGGGGAGCAGTACTTC | CASSFRYQGEQYF
TRBJ2-7 | TRBV3-1/TRBV3-2 | TRBD2 | NA | 15 | TGTGCCAGCAGACATACTAGCGGGGATTCCTACGAGCAGTACTTC | CASRHTSGDSYEQYF
TRBJ2-2 | TRBV9 | NA | NA | 15 | TGTGCCAGCAGCGCGGGAGCGGGACAACCCGGGGAGCTGTTTTTT | CASSAGAGQPGELFF
TRBJ1-3 | TRBV5-5 | NA | NA | 14 | TGTGCCAGCCGCAGGACAGCCTCTGGAAACACCATATATTTT | CASRRTASGNTIYF
TRBJ2-1 | TRBV2 | TRBD2 | NA | 15 | TGTGCCAGCAGTGTTGAGGCGGGAGGCTACAATGAGCAGTTCTTC | CASSVEAGGYNEQFF
TRBJ1-5 | TRBV6-5 | TRBD1 | NA | 14 | TGTGCCAGCAGTAACGACAGGGTTCGCGGAGCCCAGCATTTT | CASSNDRVRGAQHF
TRBJ2-7 | TRBV6-6 | NA | once | 14 | TGTGCCAGCAGCAATGGAGGGACAGTTTACGAGCAGTACTTC | CASSNGGTVYEQYF
TRBJ1-2 | TRBV28 | NA | few | 11 | TGTGCCAGCAGTTCCATGTATGGCTACACCTTC | CASSSMYGYTF
TRBJ2-2 | TRBV28 | NA | NA | 12 | TGTGCCAGCCAACTGAACACCGGGGAGCTGTTTTTT | CASQLNTGELFF
TRBJ1-5 | TRBV19 | NA | many | 15 | TGTGCCAGCGCTATCTGGGGGGGCCTTCCTCAGCCCCAGCATTTT | CASAIWGGLPQPQHF
TRBJ2-3 | TRBV25-1 | NA | NA | 13 | TGTGCCAGCAGTGGACTAGGGCGCGGTACGCAGTATTTT | CASSGLGRGTQYF
TRBJ2-7 | TRBV29-1 | TRBD2 | few | 15 | TGCAGCGTTGAAGATTTGGGACTAGCGGGCCACGAGCAGTACTTC | CSVEDLGLAGHEQYF
TRBJ1-6 | TRBV5-1 | TRBD1 | once | 14 | TGCGCCAGCAGCTTGGGACAGGGAGGATCACCCCTCCACTTT | CASSLGQGGSPLHF
TRBJ2-7 | TRBV5-8 | TRBD1 | NA | 15 | TGTGCCAGCAACACCGGACAGGGGGGCCACTACGAGCAGTACTTC | CASNTGQGGHYEQYF
TRBJ2-1 | TRBV7-2 | TRBD2 | NA | 16 | TGTGCCAGCAGCTTAGTGGGGGGAGGGTCTTACAATGAGCAGTTCTTC | CASSLVGGGSYNEQFF
TRBJ2-5 | TRBV19 | NA | NA | 14 | TGTGCCAGTAGTATAGAAAGGGGCGCAGGGACCCAGTACTTC | CASSIERGAGTQYF
TRBJ2-5 | TRBV9 | NA | NA | 15 | TGTGCCAGCAGCGCCAGTGGGCAGGTAGAAGAGACCCAGTACTTC | CASSASGQVEETQYF
TRBJ2-3 | TRBV3-1/TRBV3-2 | NA | NA | 14 | TGTGCCAGCTCGGCGCTCAAGGGGGAAGATACGCAGTATTTT | CASSALKGEDTQYF
TRBJ2-2 | TRBV6-2/TRBV6-3 | TRBD2 | NA | 17 | TGTGCCAGCAGCCCTGGACTAGCGGGGGCGAACACCGGGGAGCTGTTTTTT | CASSPGLAGANTGELFF
TRBJ2-7 | TRBV3-1/TRBV3-2 | NA | once | 15 | TGTGCCAGCAGCCAAGCCCCGGGAGACACCTACGAGCAGTACTTC | CASSQAPGDTYEQYF
TRBJ2-3 | TRBV5-1 | NA | NA | 16 | TGCGCCAGCAGCTTGGGTCTAGCACCTAGCACAGATACGCAGTATTTT | CASSLGLAPSTDTQYF
TRBJ2-5 | TRBV4-1 | TRBD2 | NA | 15 | TGCGCCAGCAGCCAAGATTCGGGGGGGCAAGAGACCCAGTACTTC | CASSQDSGGQETQYF
TRBJ2-7 | TRBV19 | TRBD2 | NA | 14 | TGTGCCAGTAGTATAGATTGGACTAGCTACGAGCAGTACTTC | CASSIDWTSYEQYF
TRBJ2-7 | TRBV7-8 | NA | NA | 16 | TGTGCCAGCAGCTTACAACTGCCAGGGAGGAGCGGTGAGCAGTACTTC | CASSLQLPGRSGEQYF
TRBJ2-3 | TRBV6-5 | NA | NA | 15 | TGTGCCAGCATCCAGACTCGGACTAGCACAGATACGCAGTATTTT | CASIQTRTSTDTQYF
TRBJ1-1 | TRBV19 | NA | NA | 17 | TGTGCCAGTAGTCGACGGGTATGGGACACCGAGAACACTGAAGCTTTCTTT | CASSRRVWDTENTEAFF
TRBJ1-6 | TRBV5-1 | NA | NA | 15 | TGCGCCAGCAGCTTGGCCGGGGTCGAACGGTCACCCCTCCACTTT | CASSLAGVERSPLHF
TRBJ2-1 | TRBV29-1 | TRBD2 | NA | 16 | TGCAGCGTTGAAGATCCAGCGGGAGGACATTTGAATGAGCAGTTCTTC | CSVEDPAGGHLNEQFF
TRBJ2-7 | TRBV3-1/TRBV3-2 | TRBD1 | NA | 16 | TGTGCCAGCAGCCACCAGGGGGCCGGTGGATCCTACGAGCAGTACTTC | CASSHQGAGGSYEQYF
TRBJ2-5 | TRBV28 | TRBD2 | NA | 15 | TGTGCCAGCATGGGATTTTCTAGCGGAAAAGAGACCCAGTACTTC | CASMGFSSGKETQYF
TRBJ2-6 | TRBV3-1/TRBV3-2 | NA | NA | 17 | TGTGCCAGCAGCCAGGTACTTCTGAGCTCTGGGGCCAACGTCCTGACTTTC | CASSQVLLSSGANVLTF
TRBJ2-1 | TRBV7-2 | TRBD2 | NA | 15 | TGTGCCAGCAGCTTAAGGTCGGCACGGACTAGGGAGCAGTTCTTC | CASSLRSARTREQFF
TRBJ1-5 | TRBV3-1/TRBV3-2 | TRBD1 | NA | 14 | TGTGCCAGCAGCCTTCAGGGGGCTCGGCAGCCCCAGCATTTT | CASSLQGARQPQHF
TRBJ2-7 | TRBV15 | NA | once | 16 | TGTGCCACCAGCCCAAGTCTGGAGGCGAGCTCCTACGAGCAGTACTTC | CATSPSLEASSYEQYF
TRBJ2-3 | TRBV5-1 | NA | NA | 15 | TGCGCCAGCAGCTTGGGGTCGCAGTACACAGATACGCAGTATTTT | CASSLGSQYTDTQYF
TRBJ2-3 | TRBV7-6 | TRBD2 | NA | 18 | TGTGCCAGCAGCTTTGGACTAGCGGGAGGGCCGAACACAGATACGCAGTATTTT | CASSFGLAGGPNTDTQYF
TRBJ1-5 | TRBV28 | NA | NA | 14 | TGTGCCAGCCGGGTAGGTGGGAGCAATCAGCCCCAGCATTTT | CASRVGGSNQPQHF
TRBJ1-1 | TRBV28 | NA | few | 15 | TGTGCCAGCACCCCGGGGAGGCACTCGAACACTGAAGCTTTCTTT | CASTPGRHSNTEAFF
TRBJ1-5 | TRBV6-5 | TRBD1 | few | 15 | TGTGCCAGCAGGAGAACAGGGGACGGGGATCAGCCCCAGCATTTT | CASRRTGDGDQPQHF
TRBJ2-2 | TRBV7-2 | NA | NA | 14 | TGTGCCAGCAGCTTCTCTGGTACAGCCGGGGAGCTGTTTTTT | CASSFSGTAGELFF